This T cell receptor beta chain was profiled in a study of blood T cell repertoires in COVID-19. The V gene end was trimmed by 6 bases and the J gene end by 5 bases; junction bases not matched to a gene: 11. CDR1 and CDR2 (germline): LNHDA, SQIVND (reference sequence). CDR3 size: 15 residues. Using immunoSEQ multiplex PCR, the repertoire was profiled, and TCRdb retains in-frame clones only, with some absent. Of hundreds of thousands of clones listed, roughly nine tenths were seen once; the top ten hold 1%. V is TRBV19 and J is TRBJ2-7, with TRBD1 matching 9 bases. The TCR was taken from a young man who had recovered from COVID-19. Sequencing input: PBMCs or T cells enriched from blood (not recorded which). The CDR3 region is CASSDPGQGRHEQYF. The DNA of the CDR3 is TGTGCCAGTAGCGATCCGGGACAGGGTCGCCACGAGCAGTACTTC. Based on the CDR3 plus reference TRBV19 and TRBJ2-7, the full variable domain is DGGITQSPKYLFRKEGQNVTLSCEQNLNHDAMYWYRQDPGQGLRLIYYSQIVNDFQKGDIAEGYSVSREKKESFPLTVTSAQKNPTAFYLCASSDPGQGRHEQYFGPGTRLTVT.